This T cell receptor (beta chain) is from a study of cytomegalovirus exposure and HLA in healthy donors. Study-level points and caveats: The investigators catalogued 150 to 200 TCR beta chains as cytomegalovirus-associated. Across HLA loci, a later analysis found differing TCR association rates, with DRB1 most and HLA-C fewest.

About this clone: Antigen: not known.

The PCR used 60 Vbeta and 13 Jbeta primers. Measured with immunoSEQ multiplex PCR; TCRdb has only the in-frame clones, and not every one. The sample lists more than 110,000 clones, 80% occurring once. V dropped 6 bases and J dropped 6 bases, with 14 bases sitting between them. The CDR3 totals 14 residues. Germline V gene lookup returns CDR1 MNHEY and CDR2 SMNVEV (reference sequence). The chain employs TRBV27 and TRBJ2-2, with D tentatively TRBD2 (6 bases). This sequence originates from a man aged 30 to 39 in good health and CMV-seronegative. The sequenced material came from PBMCs. The CDR3 nucleotides are TGTGCCAGCAGCTCCCACGGGGGATCCGGGGAGCTGTTTTTT. Amino acids: CASSSHGGSGELFF.